This section outlines one TCR beta chain sequence together with its context. CDR3 length equals 14 residues. Per germline, CDR1 SQVTM and CDR2 ANQGSEA. Trimming cost V 8 bases and J 1 base, with 16 bases left between them. The data originate from a study of blood T cells in healthy people across ages. Primed by a sample-barcoded 5' primer and a J-beta primer mix, a second PCR proceeded for roughly 6 to 12 cycles. From the 5' RACE reads, TCRdb called clonotypes with MiXCR, one entry per CDR3 protein. The sample carries around 780,000 distinct CDR3 sequences, roughly 25% recorded once. Per sample, extraction of total RNA gave at least 5.5 micrograms in every case. These data also formed part of another study, on T cells of mothers and their children.

The specimen sequenced was blood. The V gene is TRBV29-1, the J gene TRBJ2-3; possibly TRBD2 for D (5 bases). The receptor comes from a boy aged 5-17 years in good health. The CDR3 loop reads CSIRTGFGTDTQYF. DNA for the CDR3: TGCAGCATACGTACGGGGTTTGGCACAGATACGCAGTATTTT.